The TCR beta chain under discussion was sequenced for a study of spatial heterogeneity in lung cancer. Study details: Detection of beta-chain sequences consistently exceeded that of alpha-chain sequences. Study-wide points: The study found ubiquitous expanded tumor TCRs in blood more at resection than follow-up.

Time point indicated: blood at routine non-recurrence follow-up after resection. Unsorted whole RNA samples from tumor, nontumor lung or frozen PBMC were sequenced. Trimming shortened V by 3 bases and J by 8 bases, and 16 bases separated the two germline ends. CDR3 length: 14 residues. Looked up from germline, CDR1 is MDHEN and CDR2 is SYDVKM. This clonotype was counted only a few times. The antigen remains undetermined. TCR cDNA molecules each carried a unique molecular identifier. MiXCR was run by TCRdb on the 5' RACE reads, yielding one entry per CDR3 protein. Among 95,000 to 130,000 distinct CDR3 sequences listed, roughly an eighth were seen once.

The material sequenced was PBMCs, taken at follow-up. The V gene is TRBV28, the J gene TRBJ1-2, with unresolved D. The TCR was taken from a male donor with early-stage non-small cell lung cancer. The CDR3, as DNA: TGTGCCAGCAGTTTGGACCGATATGATCTAGGCTACACCTTC. This sequence encodes CASSLDRYDLGYTF.